This T cell receptor beta chain was sequenced during a study of blood T cell repertoires in COVID-19. The CDR3 runs 13 residues. Germline lookup yields CDR1 MNHEY and CDR2 SMNVEV (reference sequence). V was pared by 6 bases and J by 5 bases, with 13 bases between. The assay was immunoSEQ multiplex PCR, and TCRdb's table has in-frame clones only and misses some. The repertoire holds under 300,000 clones, around 89% seen once, with approximately 9% in the top ten. This TCR came from a man aged 35 to 55 who had recovered from COVID-19. The rearrangement joins TRBV27 to TRBJ1-2, with D possibly matching TRBD1 (5 bases). Material for sequencing was PBMCs or T cells enriched from blood (not recorded which). CDR3 nucleotides: TGTGCCAGCAGCTTTAGTCAGGGTTATGGCTACACCTTC. Its translation: CASSFSQGYGYTF.